The 31 T cell receptor beta chains below were found in one sample sequenced in a study of control samples from healthy donors and cancer patients. Produced via immunoSEQ multiplex PCR; TCRdb's table is partial and in-frame only. The profile shows over 100,000 clones, 75% to 95% of them singletons. Sequenced material: blood. These receptors were obtained from a human donor in good health. The donor label of this sample is uncertain.

This clone came up a few times. The J gene is TRBJ1-1, the V gene TRBV30, with TRBD1 as a possible D gene (6 bases). The CDR3 totals 13 residues. V lost 4 bases and J 3 bases, leaving 12 bases between the germline ends. Germline CDR1 and CDR2: GTSNPN and SVGIG (reference sequence). The CDR3 DNA sequence: TGTGCCTGGACCCCGTACAGGGACACTGAAGCTTTCTTT. Translation gives CAWTPYRDTEAFF.

The chain uses TRBV10-2 and TRBJ1-1, with TRBD1 matching 10 bases. In germline, CDR1 is WSHSY, CDR2 SAAADI. Trimming cost V 6 bases and J 0 bases; bases outside gene matches: 13. The CDR3 loop spans 18 amino acids. CDR3: CASSYPTGGKSVNTEAFF. The CDR3 coding sequence is TGCGCCAGCAGCTATCCGACAGGGGGCAAAAGCGTGAACACTGAAGCTTTCTTT.

This clone was counted a few times. V is TRBV13 and J is TRBJ1-4; 9 nucleotides match TRBD1. The J segment lost 6 bases and the V segment lost 3 bases, leaving 2 bases of the junction unmatched. The germline gives CDR1 PRHDT, CDR2 FYEKMQ (reference sequence). The CDR3 extends over 14 amino acids. CDR3 bases: TGTGCCAGCAGCTTCCGGGACAGGGATGAAAAACTGTTTTTT. It yields the protein CASSFRDRDEKLFF.

This chain links TRBV11-3 with TRBJ1-1; D may be TRBD1 (6 bases). The CDR3 covers 18 residues. The V end was cut by 8 bases, the J end by 0 bases, with 25 bases between. CDR1 SGHNT and CDR2 YENEEA come from the germline V gene. The CDR3 DNA reads as TGTGCCAGCCCGACAGGACATAGTAGTGGAGCTATGAACACTGAAGCTTTCTTT. The encoded protein is CASPTGHSSGAMNTEAFF. The full variable domain, completed using reference TRBV11-3 and TRBJ1-1, is EAGVVQSPRYKIIEKKQPVAFWCNPISGHNTLYWYLQNLGQGPELLIRYENEEAVDDSQLPKDRFSAERLKGVDSTLKIQPAELGDSAVYLCASPTGHSSGAMNTEAFFGQGTRLTVV.

The V gene is TRBV2, the J gene TRBJ2-1; D possibly corresponds to TRBD1 (6 bases). From germline, CDR1 is SNHLY and CDR2 FYNNEI. The V end was cut by 5 bases, the J end by 10 bases, with 12 bases between. The CDR3 contains 12 residues. The CDR3 DNA reads as TGTGCCAGCAGTCTGGACAGCGAGGAGCAGTTCTTC. Translated: CASSLDSEEQFF.

The chain carries TRBV30 and TRBJ1-2, with TRBD1 matching 7 bases. Germline CDR1 GTSNPN, CDR2 SVGIG (reference sequence). This CDR3 spans 13 amino acids. J lost 2 bases, V lost 6 bases, and 6 bases had no gene match. The CDR3 DNA reads TGTGCCTGCCTTCAGGGGGGCAACTATGGCTACACCTTC. Translation gives CACLQGGNYGYTF.

This chain uses TRBV27 with TRBJ1-5, with TRBD1 as a possible D gene (6 bases). V was shortened by 3 bases and J by 0 bases, with 21 bases between the two germline ends. From germline, CDR1 is MNHEY and CDR2 SMNVEV (reference sequence). This CDR3 spans 19 amino acids. The DNA for the CDR3 is TGTGCCAGCAGTTTGACAGGACCATGGCCTACCGATAGCAATCAGCCCCAGCATTTT. This translates into CASSLTGPWPTDSNQPQHF.

This clone was recorded once. The chain joins TRBV14 to TRBJ1-3; D is uncertain. The CDR3 runs to 11 residues. Germline loops: CDR1 SGHDN, CDR2 FVKESK. With 6 bases removed from V and 2 bases from J, the gap between germline ends came to 2 bases. The CDR3 protein is CASSTGNTIYF. The CDR3 coding sequence is TGTGCCAGCAGTACTGGAAACACCATATATTTT.

With respect to this clone: The sample holds other DNA sequences that translate to the same CDR3. This chain links TRBV7-6 with TRBJ1-1, with a possible D match to TRBD1 (5 bases). The CDR3 contains 13 residues. CDR1 and CDR2 from the germline V gene are SGHVS and FNYEAQ. V lost 1 base, J lost 3 bases, and 6 bases lay in between. The CDR3 loop is CASSLGGDTEAFF. In nucleotides, the CDR3 is TGTGCCAGCAGCTTAGGAGGGGACACTGAAGCTTTCTTT.

The chain has TRBV6-1 and TRBJ1-1; a weak D match, TRBD1 (6 bases). V lost 2 bases, J lost 2 bases, and 9 bases lay in between. The CDR3 loop spans 14 amino acids. Germline-derived CDR1 and CDR2 are MNHNS and SASEGT. Here the CDR3 DNA reads TGTGCCAGCAGTGAATACAGGGCCAACACTGAAGCTTTCTTT. The encoded protein is CASSEYRANTEAFF.

V is TRBV6-5 and J is TRBJ2-7; D perhaps matches TRBD1 (5 bases). This CDR3 has 13 amino acids. Per germline, CDR1 MNHEY and CDR2 SVGAGI. The V end was cut by 0 bases, the J end by 6 bases, with 9 bases between. The chain's CDR3 is CASSYSRDREQYF. The CDR3 DNA reads as TGTGCCAGCAGTTACTCCAGGGATCGCGAGCAGTACTTC.

The V gene is TRBV12-3 or TRBV12-4, the J gene TRBJ1-2; D gene ambiguous. This CDR3 has 13 amino acids. Trimming pared 2 bases from V and 2 bases from J, leaving 6 bases between. CDR3 loop: CASSLSANYGYTF. Here the CDR3 DNA reads TGTGCCAGCAGTTTATCAGCGAACTATGGCTACACCTTC.

The V and J genes are TRBV19 and TRBJ2-2, with 8 bases identical to TRBD2. CDR1 is LNHDA, CDR2 SQIVND, per germline (reference sequence). The CDR3 is 13 residues long. The V segment lost 7 bases and the J segment 9 bases; nucleotides outside the gene matches: 7. The CDR3 coding sequence is TGTGCCAGTAATGAGCGGGGGTACCGGGAGCTGTTTTTT. This sequence encodes CASNERGYRELFF.

The genes are TRBV7-9 and TRBJ2-1, with D possibly matching TRBD2 (5 bases). The CDR3 totals 14 residues. V lost 1 base, J lost 7 bases, and 11 bases lay in between. Germline V gene sequence: CDR1 SEHNR, CDR2 FQNEAQ (reference sequence). This CDR3 reads CASSLGSGMNEQFF. The CDR3 coding sequence is TGTGCCAGCAGCTTAGGGTCGGGGATGAATGAGCAGTTCTTC.

As for this clone: Mismatch with germline at one junction end may stem from a read error. V gene TRBV28 combines with J gene TRBJ1-1, with TRBD1 as a possible D gene (6 bases). Germline V CDR1 and CDR2: MDHEN, SYDVKM. The CDR3 is 12 amino acids. Written as DNA, the CDR3 is TGTGCCAGCAGTCCTCGGGACACGGAAGCTTTCTTT. The encoded protein is CASSPRDTEAFF.

The V call is TRBV6-5, the J call TRBJ2-5; 7 positions agree with TRBD2. The junction had 10 bases not matched to a gene; V was cut back by 1 base and J by 5 bases. Germline lookup yields CDR1 MNHEY and CDR2 SVGAGI. The CDR3 totals 16 residues. The CDR3 protein is CASSYFSGAGEETQYF. The CDR3 DNA reads TGTGCCAGCAGTTACTTCTCAGGTGCGGGGGAGGAGACCCAGTACTTC.

The chain combines TRBV30 with TRBJ2-3; no clear D gene. The V end lost 0 bases, the J end lost 2 bases, and 15 bases lay between the germline ends. The CDR3 totals 16 residues. The germline V gene encodes CDR1 GTSNPN and CDR2 SVGIG (reference sequence). The CDR3 is CAWSVHGSSFTDTQYF. The DNA of the CDR3 is TGTGCCTGGAGTGTACACGGGTCATCCTTCACAGATACGCAGTATTTT.

The V call is TRBV4-2, the J call TRBJ1-1; 7 bases align to TRBD1. The trim removed 4 bases at V and 3 bases at J, leaving 5 bases unmatched. The CDR3 runs 14 residues. From germline, CDR1 is LGHNA and CDR2 YNFKEQ. The CDR3 loop reads CASSRAGGDTEAFF. In DNA, the CDR3 is TGTGCCAGCAGCCGCGCAGGGGGGGACACTGAAGCTTTCTTT.

The chain is built from TRBV19 and TRBJ2-5, with D perhaps matching TRBD2 (6 bases). The length of the CDR3 is 15 residues. Trimming shortened V by 6 bases and J by 0 bases, and 14 bases separated the two germline ends. Germline CDR1 and CDR2: LNHDA and SQIVND (reference sequence). The chain's CDR3 is CASSRGGGDQETQYF. The DNA for the CDR3 is TGTGCCAGTAGCCGGGGAGGCGGAGACCAAGAGACCCAGTACTTC.

This chain uses TRBV5-1 with TRBJ2-6; TRBD2 matches at 7 bases. CDR3 length equals 16 residues. In germline, CDR1 is SGHRS, CDR2 YFSETQ. V was clipped by 0 bases and J by 2 bases; unmatched bases: 2. CDR3: CASSLGGGAGANVLTF. Written as DNA, the CDR3 is TGCGCCAGCAGCTTGGGGGGAGGGGCTGGGGCCAACGTCCTGACTTTC.

V is TRBV28 and J is TRBJ1-4; D is unresolved. The germline CDR1 and CDR2 sequences are MDHEN and SYDVKM. V was cut by 8 bases and J by 9 bases, with 13 bases left in between. This CDR3 comprises 12 residues. The CDR3 bases are TGTGCCAGCCTCGCTCGAGAAAAAAAACTGTTTTTT. Its translation is CASLAREKKLFF.

The table lists this clone with a count of one. This chain uses TRBV19 with TRBJ2-2; 9 bases are shared with TRBD2. Trimming removed 9 bases from V and 4 bases from J; junction bases left unmatched: 9. The germline V gene has CDR1 LNHDA and CDR2 SQIVND (reference sequence). This CDR3 has 15 amino acids. CDR3 coding DNA: TGTGCCAGCAGCAGCGGGACTAGCAGCACCGGGGAGCTGTTTTTT. Its translation: CASSSGTSSTGELFF.

The rearrangement joins TRBV27 to TRBJ1-6; 9 bases line up with TRBD1. CDR1 and CDR2 from the germline V gene are MNHEY and SMNVEV (reference sequence). The CDR3 covers 14 residues. The V segment lost 5 bases and the J segment 9 bases; nucleotides outside the gene matches: 5. CDR3 DNA sequence: TGTGCCAGCAGTCCACAGGGGGCGCTTTCACCCCTCCACTTT. It codes for CASSPQGALSPLHF.

The gene calls are TRBV2 and TRBJ1-6, with 9 nucleotides matching TRBD1. Looked up from germline, CDR1 is SNHLY and CDR2 is FYNNEI. The junction had 6 bases not matched to a gene; V was cut back by 2 bases and J by 10 bases. The CDR3 contains 15 residues. CDR3 coding DNA: TGTGCCAGCAGTGAACAGTGGACAGGGGACTCACCCCTCCACTTT. Translating it yields CASSEQWTGDSPLHF.

The CDR3 is CASSRGTASTDTQYF. CDR3 DNA sequence: TGTGCCAGCAGCCGCGGGACAGCTAGCACAGATACGCAGTATTTT. The J gene is TRBJ2-3, the V gene TRBV2; D is perhaps TRBD1 (7 bases). Per germline, CDR1 SNHLY and CDR2 FYNNEI. Deletions cut 6 bases from V and 0 bases from J, with 13 bases between. The CDR3 sequence is 15 residues long.

Of note for this clone: Within the sample, other DNA sequences also encode this same CDR3. The gene calls are TRBV11-2 and TRBJ1-3; D not certain. There are 13 residues in the CDR3. Germline CDR1 SGHAT, CDR2 FQNNGV. The V end lost 1 base, the J end lost 2 bases, and 3 bases lay between the germline ends. CDR3: CASSLVTGNTIYF. In DNA form, the CDR3 reads TGTGCCAGCAGCTTAGTTACTGGAAACACCATATATTTT.

The rearrangement links TRBV24-1 to TRBJ2-1; D not resolved. Trimming took 5 bases from V and 8 from J, leaving 18 bases between them. This CDR3 comprises 15 residues. Germline V gene lookup returns CDR1 KGHDR and CDR2 SFDVKD. The CDR3 protein is CATSGLEDLFDEQFF. The CDR3 DNA reads TGTGCCACCAGTGGGTTGGAAGACCTCTTCGATGAGCAGTTCTTC.

The chain joins TRBV7-2 to TRBJ1-5; 11 nucleotides align to TRBD1. CDR3 length equals 14 residues. CDR1 is SGHTA, CDR2 FQGNSA, per germline. Germline trimming cut 5 bases from V and 6 bases from J; bases unmatched to any gene: 3. This CDR3 reads CASSRTGGTQPQHF. CDR3 DNA: TGTGCCAGCAGCAGGACAGGGGGCACTCAGCCCCAGCATTTT.

This chain links TRBV15 with TRBJ2-1, with 13 positions matching TRBD2. The V gene's germline CDR1 is LNHNV and CDR2 YYDKDF (reference sequence). Trimming at V came to 5 bases and at J to 7 bases, leaving 5 bases not matched to a gene. CDR3 length equals 15 residues. CDR3 coding DNA: TGTGCCACCAGCCCCGGACTAGCGGGGGTGAATGAGCAGTTCTTC. Residues: CATSPGLAGVNEQFF.

The gene calls are TRBV10-3 and TRBJ1-2, with D unclear. The germline V and J ends were trimmed by 2 bases and 4 bases, with 8 bases remaining between them. The CDR3 is 13 amino acids. Per germline, CDR1 ENHRY and CDR2 SYGVKD. CDR3 nucleotide sequence: TGTGCCATCAGTGAGGCAGGCACCTATGGCTACACCTTC. Translation gives CAISEAGTYGYTF.

This clone has a single count. The rearrangement joins TRBV15 to TRBJ2-2, with 9 bases aligning to TRBD1. Germline CDR1 LNHNV, CDR2 YYDKDF (reference sequence). The CDR3 totals 14 residues. Trimming took 4 bases from V and 6 from J; bases not matched to a gene: 3. CDR3 sequence reads: CATSTRQGAGELFF. CDR3 coding DNA: TGTGCCACCAGCACAAGACAGGGGGCCGGGGAGCTGTTTTTT.